This T cell receptor beta chain appears in the sequencing data of a study of a mutant IDH1 vaccine in newly diagnosed glioma. Study overall: The initiation of vaccination occurred 4-6 weeks after radiotherapy alone, or with temozolomide cycles.

Trimming shortened V by 4 bases and J by 0 bases, and 14 bases separated the two germline ends. Germline CDR1 reads SGHRS; CDR2 reads YFSETQ. This CDR3 has 17 amino acids. The protocol was immunoSEQ multiplex PCR, while the TCRdb copy is restricted to in-frame clones and leaves out a portion. The sample yields around 11,000 clones, 70% to 90% seen once. Concerning this clone itself: Its antigen is currently unknown.

Time point indicated: week 23, last vaccination. Topical imiquimod was applied with each vaccine dose, which held 300 ug of mutant IDH1 20-mer peptide. General observations from the study: Pseudoprogression seemed unrelated to changes in top peripheral T cell clonotypes.

The chain combines TRBV5-1 with TRBJ2-6; no firm D call. This receptor was obtained from a woman in her thirties or forties with glioma. Some clones in this sample may be carry-over from other donors' samples. Source: PBMCs, taken from a glioma patient whose treatment included an IDH1 peptide vaccine. The CDR3 loop reads CASSPPRLSSGANVLTF. The CDR3 nucleotides are TGCGCCAGCAGCCCGCCGAGACTGAGCTCTGGGGCCAACGTCCTGACTTTC.